Listed here is a single TCR beta chain. Which antigen it targets is not known. No base quality information exists; no much larger clone differs at one position. Patients with a history of autoimmune disease or receiving systemic immunosuppression were excluded from the trial. Peripheral blood for TCR sequencing was collected from all dose cohorts at baseline, on cycle 4 day 1, and on cycle 7 day 1. The samples were drawn from a first-in-human, open-label, multicenter phase I dose-escalation trial of ivuxolimab. Adults with locally advanced or metastatic melanoma, renal cell carcinoma, hepatocellular carcinoma or head and neck squamous cell carcinoma were enrolled in the trial. Before TCR sequencing, CD4+ T cells and CD8+ T cells from peripheral blood were sorted into separate populations. The data belong to a study of OX40 agonist ivuxolimab in advanced cancers. Turning to the overall study: Ivuxolimab, which targeted the costimulatory receptor OX40 (CD134), was an agonistic, fully human IgG2 monoclonal antibody. Intravenous ivuxolimab was administered to patients every 2 weeks at six dose levels: 0.01, 0.1, 0.3, 1.5, 3 and 10 mg/kg. Of the approximately 50 dose-escalation patients, hepatocellular carcinoma was present in around 20, melanoma in roughly 15, renal cell carcinoma in 9 and head and neck cancer in 9. In the dose-escalation cohort, approximately 82% of patients were male, and the mean age was approximately 64 years, with a range of 23 to 79. Patients were allowed to have had prior anti-PD-1, anti-PD-L1 or anti-CTLA-4 therapy, and around two fifths of the dose-escalation patients had been treated with checkpoint inhibitors. Partial responses occurred in three dose-escalation patients: two with cutaneous melanoma and one with hepatocellular carcinoma. Peripheral TCRbeta sequencing was intended to test whether TCR sequence diversity was altered and clonal T-cell expansion was caused by ivuxolimab. The paper covers the monotherapy dose-escalation part of the phase I ivuxolimab trial, which included N of about 51 patients. Findings and caveats that apply to the study as a whole: At doses of 0.1 to 3.0 mg/kg, clonal expansion of both CD4+ and CD8+ blood T cells was observed from baseline to week 6. Antigen specificity was not determined for the clonally expanded peripheral T cells. After ivuxolimab, more expanded clones were found on average in CD8+ T cells than in CD4+ T cells. Low levels of normalized T-cell clonal expansion were also seen in some patients who did not respond. In the 0.1-3.0 mg/kg groups, partial responders were among the patients with the lowest normalized peripheral clonal expansion, particularly in CD8+ T cells.

To sequence the TCRbeta CDR3 region, genomic DNA was isolated from the sorted cells. The immunoSEQ Assay was used for sequencing of TCRbeta CDR3 regions. In TCRdb, the immuneACCESS table is reduced to in-frame sequences with V and J assigned. These tables do not hold every clone; where another copy was compared, an unresolved V gene accounts for under half, and the others remain unexplained. A total of approximately 61,000 clones appear in this sample, approximately 90% of them only once. The ten largest make up around 1.8% of the sample. The CDR3 contains 13 residues, cysteine and phenylalanine counted. Kept here is only the CDR3 DNA, which spans 39 bases and is read in frame from base 1. For CDR1 and CDR2, the germline V gene lists SGHRS and YFSETQ. The germline V end is reduced by 4 bases and the J end by 9 bases; junction bases left unmatched: 4.

The sequence derives from an adult with an advanced solid tumor such as melanoma, head and neck, liver or kidney cancer. The chain joins TRBV5-1 to TRBJ2-4; TRBD1 lines up with 10 middle nucleotides. The sequencing here drew on CD4+ or CD8+ T cells sorted from blood, taken in a trial of the OX40 agonist ivuxolimab. The CDR3 protein sequence reads: CASSSGQGGIQYF. The bases read TGCGCCAGCAGCAGCGGACAGGGGGGCATTCAGTACTTC.